This T cell receptor beta chain was captured by sequencing in a study of cytomegalovirus exposure and HLA in healthy donors. Notes on the study in general: Later on, an analysis found that several of the most significant clusters appeared to be linked to common viral pathogens, which included parvovirus B19.

Each of the donors was a healthy bone marrow donor. The donors, nominally healthy at sampling, likely had unrecorded immune exposures. V lost 8 bases and J lost 4; bases outside the gene matches: 1. The CDR3 is 13 residues long. CDR1 and CDR2 from the germline V gene are SEHNR and FQNEAQ (reference sequence). 13 Jbeta primers and 60 Vbeta primers were used for the PCR. Repertoires were generated with immunoSEQ multiplex PCR, while TCRdb's copy carries only in-frame clones and drops some. The sample shows more than 95,000 clones, under 85% of them seen only once. The count of this clone is one. Its antigen is not identified.

The chain links TRBV7-9 to TRBJ2-1; TRBD2 agrees at 11 bases. The sequencing input was PBMCs. The clonotype comes from a woman between 35 and 50 years old in good health and CMV-seropositive. CDR3 coding DNA: TGTGCCAGCGTAGCGGGAGGGTACAATGAGCAGTTCTTC. The encoded protein is CASVAGGYNEQFF. The full variable domain, completed using reference TRBV7-9 and TRBJ2-1, is DTGVSQNPRHKITKRGQNVTFRCDPISEHNRLYWYRQTLGQGPEFLTYFQNEAQLEKSRLLSDRFSAERPKGSFSTLEIQRTEQGDSAMYLCASVAGGYNEQFFGPGTRLTVL.